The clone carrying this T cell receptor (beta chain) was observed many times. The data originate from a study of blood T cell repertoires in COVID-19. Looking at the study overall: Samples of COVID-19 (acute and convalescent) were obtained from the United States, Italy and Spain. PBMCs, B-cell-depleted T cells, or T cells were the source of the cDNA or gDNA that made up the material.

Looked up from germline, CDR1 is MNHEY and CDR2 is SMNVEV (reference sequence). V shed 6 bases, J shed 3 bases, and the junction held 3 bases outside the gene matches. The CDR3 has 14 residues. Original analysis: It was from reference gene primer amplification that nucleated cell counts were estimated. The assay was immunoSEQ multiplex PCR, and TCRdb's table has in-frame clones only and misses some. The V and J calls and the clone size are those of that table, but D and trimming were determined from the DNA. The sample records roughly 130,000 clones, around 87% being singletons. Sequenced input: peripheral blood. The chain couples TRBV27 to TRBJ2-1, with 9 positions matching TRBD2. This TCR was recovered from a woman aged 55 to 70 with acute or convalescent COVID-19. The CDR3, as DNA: TGTGCCAGCAGGCCTAGCGGGAACTACAATGAGCAGTTCTTC. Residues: CASRPSGNYNEQFF.